The clone carrying this TCR beta chain has only a few counts. This specimen belongs to a study of blood T cell repertoires in COVID-19. Study context: Samples taken during acute and convalescent COVID-19 were collected in the United States, Italy and Spain. PBMCs, B-cell-depleted T cells, or T cells were the source of the cDNA or gDNA that made up the material.

As originally analysed: Cell counts per sample came from amplifying reference gene primers. Data came from immunoSEQ multiplex PCR; TCRdb stores just in-frame clones and leaves some out. V and J calls and clone size come straight from that table; D and trimming were deduced from the DNA. Of approximately 380,000 clones in the sample, 85% are singletons; the top ten hold roughly 3.6%. V was pared by 3 bases and J by 6 bases, with 12 bases between. Germline V gene sequence: CDR1 GTSNPN, CDR2 SVGIG (reference sequence). This CDR3 is 13 amino acids long. The sequence came from a young woman with acute or convalescent COVID-19. Source material: peripheral blood. The chain couples TRBV30 to TRBJ1-5; a possible D gene is TRBD1 (6 bases). Written as DNA, the CDR3 is TGTGCCTGGAGCCTGACAGGCTTTCAGCCCCAGCATTTT. Amino acid sequence: CAWSLTGFQPQHF.